The text below deals with one TCR beta chain. Antigen unknown. Assay used: immunoSEQ multiplex PCR; TCRdb lists only in-frame clones, some missing. Of about 220,000 clones listed, about nine tenths are singletons. The sample originates from a study of cytomegalovirus exposure and HLA in healthy donors. The CDR3 is made up of 17 amino acids. The ends were cut back, 7 bases at V and 0 bases at J, with 22 bases in the middle. Germline values: CDR1 SGHRS, CDR2 YFSETQ. Findings and caveats of the study: The study recorded 150 to 200 TCR beta chains that were cytomegalovirus-associated. Rarity marked most TCR sequences, yet some public TCRs occurred in many donors.

It was the 120-subject validation cohort, separate from the roughly 700-subject first cohort, to which the donors belonged. The chain recombines TRBV5-1 with TRBJ1-1; D is ambiguous. The sequence derives from a woman between 18 and 29 years old in good health and CMV-seronegative. Material for sequencing was PBMCs. CDR3 nucleotides: TGCGCCAGCCGCCCTCAGAGGTTTGACGAAGTGAACACTGAAGCTTTCTTT. It translates to CASRPQRFDEVNTEAFF.